This T cell receptor beta chain was observed in a study of CD8 T cells in ankylosing spondylitis. General study points: A subset of motif variants has previously been described in the synovial fluid and blood of reactive arthritis. In peripheral blood, disease-linked CD8+ clones occurred at relatively low frequencies. Within matched ankylosing spondylitis synovial fluid, disease-linked clones were reportedly significantly enriched. Made up of 7 to 9 highly homologous variants, a TCR beta motif appeared characteristic of ankylosing spondylitis blood.

TCRdb re-analysed the 5' RACE reads in MiXCR, keeping a single row per CDR3 protein. The data show more than 60,000 distinct CDR3 sequences, around 6.4% seen once. This clonotype was seen a handful of times. What it recognizes is unknown. Sequenced material: synovial fluid, either unsorted or a sorted T cell fraction (not recorded which). This receptor was obtained from a male donor with ankylosing spondylitis.

The CDR3 loop reads CASSLGDSTNQPQHF. In DNA form, the CDR3 reads TGTGCCAGCAGCTTAGGCGACAGTACTAATCAGCCCCAGCATTTT. The J gene is TRBJ1-5, the V gene TRBV7-8; D possibly corresponds to TRBD1 (5 bases). Germline values: CDR1 SGHVS, CDR2 FQNEAQ. Trimming removed 1 base from V and 4 bases from J, with 11 bases in between. This CDR3 has 15 amino acids. Drawing the rest from reference TRBV7-8 and TRBJ1-5, the complete variable domain is GAGVSQSPRYKVAKRGQDVALRCDPISGHVSLFWYQQALGQGPEFLTYFQNEAQLDKSGLPSDRFFAERPEGSVSTLKIQRTQQEDSAVYLCASSLGDSTNQPQHFGDGTRLSIL.